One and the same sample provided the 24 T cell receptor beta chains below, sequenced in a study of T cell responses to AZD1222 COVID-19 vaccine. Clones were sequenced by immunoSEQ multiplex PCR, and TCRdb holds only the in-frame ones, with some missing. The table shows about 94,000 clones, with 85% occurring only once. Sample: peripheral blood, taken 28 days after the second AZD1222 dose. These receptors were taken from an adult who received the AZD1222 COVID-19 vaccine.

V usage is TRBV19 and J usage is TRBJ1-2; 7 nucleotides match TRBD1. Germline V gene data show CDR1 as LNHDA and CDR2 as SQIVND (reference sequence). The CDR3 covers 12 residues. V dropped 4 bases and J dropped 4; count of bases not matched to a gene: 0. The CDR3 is CASSTGGYGYTF. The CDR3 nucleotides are TGTGCCAGTAGTACAGGGGGCTATGGCTACACCTTC.

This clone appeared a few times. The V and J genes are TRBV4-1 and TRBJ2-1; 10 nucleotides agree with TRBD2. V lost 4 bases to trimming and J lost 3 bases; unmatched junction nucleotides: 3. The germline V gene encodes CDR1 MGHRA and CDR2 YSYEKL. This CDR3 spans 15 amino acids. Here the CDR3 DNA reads TGCGCCAGCAGCCCCTTAGCGGGAGGCTACAATGAGCAGTTCTTC. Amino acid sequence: CASSPLAGGYNEQFF.

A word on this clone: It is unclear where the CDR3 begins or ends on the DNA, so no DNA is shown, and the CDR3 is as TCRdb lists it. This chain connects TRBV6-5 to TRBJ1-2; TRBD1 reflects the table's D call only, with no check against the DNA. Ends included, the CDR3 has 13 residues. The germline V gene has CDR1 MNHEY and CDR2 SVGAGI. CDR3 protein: CASSTSTVYGYTF.

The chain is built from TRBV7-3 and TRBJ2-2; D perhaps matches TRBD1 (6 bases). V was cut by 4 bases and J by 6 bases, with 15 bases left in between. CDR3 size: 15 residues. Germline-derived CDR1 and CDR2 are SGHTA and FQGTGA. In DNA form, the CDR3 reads TGTGCCAGCAGCTACAATCAGGGGTGGGCCGGGGAGCTGTTTTTT. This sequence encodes CASSYNQGWAGELFF. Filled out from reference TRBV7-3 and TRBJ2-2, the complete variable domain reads GAGVSQTPSNKVTEKGKYVELRCDPISGHTALYWYRQSLGQGPEFLIYFQGTGAADDSGLPNDRFFAVRPEGSVSTLKIQRTERGDSAVYLCASSYNQGWAGELFFGEGSRLTVL.

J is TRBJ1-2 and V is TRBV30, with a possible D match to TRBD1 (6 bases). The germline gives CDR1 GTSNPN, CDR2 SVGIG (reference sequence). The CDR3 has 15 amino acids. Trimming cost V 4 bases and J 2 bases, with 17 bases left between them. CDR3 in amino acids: CAWNRDRMTNYGYTF. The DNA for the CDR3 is TGTGCCTGGAACCGCGACAGGATGACCAACTATGGCTACACCTTC.

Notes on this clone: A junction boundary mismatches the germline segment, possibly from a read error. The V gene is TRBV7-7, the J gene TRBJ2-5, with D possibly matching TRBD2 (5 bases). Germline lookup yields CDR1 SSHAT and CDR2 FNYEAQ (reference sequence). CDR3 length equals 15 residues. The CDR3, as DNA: TGTGCTAGCAGCAAGGTCCGGGGTATCGGAGAGACCCAGTACTTC. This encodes CASSKVRGIGETQYF. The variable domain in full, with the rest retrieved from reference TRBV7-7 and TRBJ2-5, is GAGVSQSPRYKVTKRGQDVTLRCDPISSHATLYWYQQALGQGPEFLTYFNYEAQPDKSGLPSDRFSAERPEGSISTLTIQRTEQRDSAMYRCASSKVRGIGETQYFGPGTRLLVL.

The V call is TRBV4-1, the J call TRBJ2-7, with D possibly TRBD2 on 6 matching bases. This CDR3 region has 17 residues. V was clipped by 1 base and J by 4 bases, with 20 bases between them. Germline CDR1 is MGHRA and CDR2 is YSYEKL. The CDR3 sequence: CASSQGVAGPLGYEQYF. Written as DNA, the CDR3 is TGCGCCAGCAGCCAAGGGGTTGCGGGGCCACTAGGGTACGAGCAGTACTTC.

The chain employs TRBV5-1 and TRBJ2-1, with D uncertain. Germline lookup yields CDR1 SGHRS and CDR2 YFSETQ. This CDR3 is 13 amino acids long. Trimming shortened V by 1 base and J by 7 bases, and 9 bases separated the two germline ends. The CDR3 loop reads CASSLRPGNEQFF. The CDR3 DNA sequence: TGCGCCAGCAGCTTGAGACCCGGGAATGAGCAGTTCTTC.

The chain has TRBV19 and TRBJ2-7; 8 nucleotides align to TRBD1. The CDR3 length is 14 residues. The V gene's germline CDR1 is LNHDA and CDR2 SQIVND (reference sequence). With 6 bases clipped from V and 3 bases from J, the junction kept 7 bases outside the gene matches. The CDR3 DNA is TGTGCCAGTAGCCAGGGGGCCCAACTCTACGAGCAGTACTTC. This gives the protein CASSQGAQLYEQYF.

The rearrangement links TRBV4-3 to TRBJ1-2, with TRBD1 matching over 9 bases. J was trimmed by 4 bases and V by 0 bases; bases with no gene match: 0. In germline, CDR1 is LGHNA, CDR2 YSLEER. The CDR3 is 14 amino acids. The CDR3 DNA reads TGCGCCAGCAGCCAAGAGACAGGGGGCTATGGCTACACCTTC. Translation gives CASSQETGGYGYTF.

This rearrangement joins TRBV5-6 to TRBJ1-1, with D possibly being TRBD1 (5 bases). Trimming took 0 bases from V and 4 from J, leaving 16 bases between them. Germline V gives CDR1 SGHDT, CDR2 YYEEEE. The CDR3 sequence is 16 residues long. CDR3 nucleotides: TGTGCCAGCAGCTTGGGACGCTGGATGGGGGGCACTGAAGCTTTCTTT. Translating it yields CASSLGRWMGGTEAFF. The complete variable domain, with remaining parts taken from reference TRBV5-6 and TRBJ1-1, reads DAGVTQSPTHLIKTRGQQVTLRCSPKSGHDTVSWYQQALGQGPQFIFQYYEEEERQRGNFPDRFSGHQFPNYSSELNVNALLLGDSALYLCASSLGRWMGGTEAFFGQGTRLTVV.

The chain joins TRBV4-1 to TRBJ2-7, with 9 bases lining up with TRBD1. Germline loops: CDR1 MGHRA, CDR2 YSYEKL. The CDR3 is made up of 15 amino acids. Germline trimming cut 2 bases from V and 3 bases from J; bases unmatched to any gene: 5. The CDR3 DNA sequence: TGCGCCAGCAGCCAAACCGGGACAGGGTACTACGAGCAGTACTTC. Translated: CASSQTGTGYYEQYF.

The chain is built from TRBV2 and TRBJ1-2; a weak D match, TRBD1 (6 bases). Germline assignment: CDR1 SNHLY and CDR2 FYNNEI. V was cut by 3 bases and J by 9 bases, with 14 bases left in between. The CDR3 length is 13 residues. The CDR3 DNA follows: TGTGCCAGCAGTGATGCGGCTAGGGGGAGCTACACCTTC. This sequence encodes CASSDAARGSYTF.

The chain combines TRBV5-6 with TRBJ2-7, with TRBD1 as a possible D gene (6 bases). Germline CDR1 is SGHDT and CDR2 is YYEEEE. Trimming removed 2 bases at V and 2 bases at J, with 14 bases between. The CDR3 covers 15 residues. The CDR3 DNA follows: TGTGCCAGCAGCTTTAGAGGAACAGGGACCTACGAGCAGTACTTC. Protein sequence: CASSFRGTGTYEQYF.

The CDR3 loop is CATSKFRQGAYEQYF. As DNA, the CDR3 is TGTGCCACCAGCAAATTTAGACAGGGGGCTTACGAGCAGTACTTC. The chain employs TRBV15 and TRBJ2-7, with TRBD1 identical over 10 bases. Germline assignment: CDR1 LNHNV and CDR2 YYDKDF (reference sequence). Losses at the gene ends were 4 bases for V and 4 bases for J; bases not matched to a gene: 7. There are 15 residues in the CDR3.

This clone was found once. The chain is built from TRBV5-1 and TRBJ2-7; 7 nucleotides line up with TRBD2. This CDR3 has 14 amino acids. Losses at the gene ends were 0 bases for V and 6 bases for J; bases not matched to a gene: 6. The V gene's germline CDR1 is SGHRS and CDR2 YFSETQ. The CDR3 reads CASSLGQGGSEQYF. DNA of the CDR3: TGCGCCAGCAGCTTGGGCCAGGGAGGGTCCGAGCAGTACTTC.

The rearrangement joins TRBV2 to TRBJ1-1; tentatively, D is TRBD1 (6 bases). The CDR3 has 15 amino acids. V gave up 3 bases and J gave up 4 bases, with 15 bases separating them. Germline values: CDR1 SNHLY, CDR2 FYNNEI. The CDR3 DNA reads TGTGCCAGCAGTGATGCACTCTTAGGGGGCACTGAAGCTTTCTTT. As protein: CASSDALLGGTEAFF.

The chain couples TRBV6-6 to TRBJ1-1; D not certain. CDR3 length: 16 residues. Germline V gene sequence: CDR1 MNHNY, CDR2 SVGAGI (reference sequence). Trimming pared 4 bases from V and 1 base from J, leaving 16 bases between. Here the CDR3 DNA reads TGTGCCAGCAGTTTAAGGGTCGGGCCCCAGAACACTGAAGCTTTCTTT. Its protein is CASSLRVGPQNTEAFF.

DNA of the CDR3: TGTGCCAGCTCACCTGGTTTGGGGGACGAGCAGTACTTC. It yields the protein CASSPGLGDEQYF. The chain is built from TRBV18 and TRBJ2-7; D might be TRBD1 or TRBD2, each matching 5 bases. The CDR3 covers 13 residues. Germline assignment: CDR1 KGHSH and CDR2 LQKENI. Trimming shortened V by 3 bases and J by 5 bases, and 11 bases separated the two germline ends.

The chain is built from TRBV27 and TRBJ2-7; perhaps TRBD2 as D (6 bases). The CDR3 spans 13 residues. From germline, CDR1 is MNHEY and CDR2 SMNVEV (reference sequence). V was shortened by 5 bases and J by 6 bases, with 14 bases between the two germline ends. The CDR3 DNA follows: TGTGCCAGCAGTACGGGACTTACGGGCGAGCAGTACTTC. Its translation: CASSTGLTGEQYF.

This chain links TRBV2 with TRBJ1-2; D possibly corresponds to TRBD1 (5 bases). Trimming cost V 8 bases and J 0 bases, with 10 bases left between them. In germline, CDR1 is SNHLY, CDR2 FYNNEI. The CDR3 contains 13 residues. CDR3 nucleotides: TGTGCCAGCGGGGGGGTCACTAACTATGGCTACACCTTC. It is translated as CASGGVTNYGYTF.

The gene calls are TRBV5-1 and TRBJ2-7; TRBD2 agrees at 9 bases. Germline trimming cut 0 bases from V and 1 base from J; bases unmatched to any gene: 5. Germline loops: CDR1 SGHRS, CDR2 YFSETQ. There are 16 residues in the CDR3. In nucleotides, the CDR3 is TGCGCCAGCAGCTTGGCCAGCGGGGGGATATCCTACGAGCAGTACTTC. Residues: CASSLASGGISYEQYF.

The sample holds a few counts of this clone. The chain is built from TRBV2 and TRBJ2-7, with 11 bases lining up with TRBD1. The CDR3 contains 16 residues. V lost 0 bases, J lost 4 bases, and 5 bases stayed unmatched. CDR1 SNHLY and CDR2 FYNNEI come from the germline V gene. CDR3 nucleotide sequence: TGTGCCAGCAGTGAAGCTGCCGGGACAGGGGGTTACGAGCAGTACTTC. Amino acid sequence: CASSEAAGTGGYEQYF.

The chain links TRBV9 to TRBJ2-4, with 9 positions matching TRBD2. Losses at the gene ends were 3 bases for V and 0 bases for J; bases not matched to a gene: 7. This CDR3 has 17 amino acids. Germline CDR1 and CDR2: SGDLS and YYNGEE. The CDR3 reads CASSASSTSGAKNIQYF. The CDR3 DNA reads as TGTGCCAGCAGCGCCTCGTCGACTAGCGGAGCCAAAAACATTCAGTACTTC.